These 6 T cell receptor beta chains were all obtained from the same sample, sequenced in a study of blood T cell repertoires in COVID-19. The table came from immunoSEQ multiplex PCR; TCRdb's copy has only in-frame clones and leaves some out. The sample shows some 97,000 clones, approximately 93% of them seen only once. Sequencing was done on a sample of peripheral blood. The source of these receptors is a middle-aged man with active COVID-19.

This chain uses TRBV6-1 with TRBJ1-5; D gene ambiguous. CDR1 is MNHNS, CDR2 SASEGT, per germline. The V end was cut by 1 base, the J end by 3 bases, with 10 bases between. The CDR3 covers 15 residues. CDR3 residues: CASSEGGLINQPQHF. CDR3 bases: TGTGCCAGCAGTGAAGGAGGGCTTATCAATCAGCCCCAGCATTTT.

The V gene is TRBV5-4, the J gene TRBJ2-5, with 7 bases lining up with TRBD1. In germline, CDR1 is SGHNT, CDR2 YYREEE (reference sequence). This CDR3 contains 14 residues. Unmatched junction bases numbered 7, after V lost 3 bases and J lost 5 bases. CDR3 protein: CASSSNRGQETQYF. CDR3 nucleotide sequence: TGTGCCAGCAGCTCGAACAGGGGACAGGAGACCCAGTACTTC. Using reference TRBV5-4 and TRBJ2-5 for the parts outside the CDR3, the full variable domain is ETGVTQSPTHLIKTRGQQVTLRCSSQSGHNTVSWYQQALGQGPQFIFQYYREEENGRGNFPPRFSGLQFPNYSSELNVNALELDDSALYLCASSSNRGQETQYFGPGTRLLVL.

The chain links TRBV5-4 to TRBJ2-3; possibly TRBD2 for D (6 bases). CDR3 length: 15 residues. CDR1 and CDR2 from the germline V gene are SGHNT and YYREEE (reference sequence). V dropped 4 bases and J dropped 3 bases, with 15 bases sitting between them. The CDR3 loop reads CASSQAGPRTDTQYF. CDR3 DNA sequence: TGTGCCAGCAGCCAGGCGGGGCCGCGGACAGATACGCAGTATTTT.

The chain uses TRBV19 and TRBJ1-4, with D hard to call. This CDR3 region has 17 residues. With 3 bases removed from V and 2 bases from J, the gap between germline ends came to 16 bases. In germline, CDR1 is LNHDA, CDR2 SQIVND (reference sequence). The CDR3 DNA is TGTGCCAGTAGTATGTGGGCTTTTGGGTCCACTAATGAAAAACTGTTTTTT. As protein: CASSMWAFGSTNEKLFF. Based on the CDR3 plus reference TRBV19 and TRBJ1-4, the full variable domain is DGGITQSPKYLFRKEGQNVTLSCEQNLNHDAMYWYRQDPGQGLRLIYYSQIVNDFQKGDIAEGYSVSREKKESFPLTVTSAQKNPTAFYLCASSMWAFGSTNEKLFFGSGTQLSVL.

The gene calls are TRBV6-5 and TRBJ2-1; 11 bases are shared with TRBD2. V lost 5 bases, J lost 10 bases, and 10 bases stayed unmatched. This CDR3 contains 15 residues. The V gene's germline CDR1 is MNHEY and CDR2 SVGAGI. CDR3 DNA sequence: TGTGCCAGCAGTACGGGACTAGCGGTTCCAAGGGAGCAGTTCTTC. Translation gives CASSTGLAVPREQFF.

This clone was observed a few times. The chain recombines TRBV2 with TRBJ1-5, with a weak D call TRBD1 (5 bases). This CDR3 contains 14 residues. Germline CDR1 SNHLY, CDR2 FYNNEI. Deletions cut 0 bases from V and 9 bases from J, with 12 bases between. CDR3 DNA sequence: TGTGCCAGCAGTGAAGCGCTTCCCACAGGGCCCCAGCATTTT. Residues: CASSEALPTGPQHF.